This T cell receptor (beta chain) derives from a study of cytomegalovirus exposure and HLA in healthy donors. The wider study: Inside one of the first data releases sat tens of millions of unique TCRs taken from HLA-typed donors. Regarding the study as a whole: Among TCR beta chains, those listed as cytomegalovirus-associated numbered over 150. Across donors, sequencing depth was assumed by presence/absence analyses to be roughly uniform.

The CDR3 contains 13 residues. The germline V and J ends were trimmed by 5 bases and 2 bases, with 8 bases remaining between them. CDR1 and CDR2 from the germline V gene are MRHNA and SNTAGT. Donors showed nominal health when sampled, although they likely had unrecorded immune exposures. About this clone: Its antigen remains unknown.

The PCR was carried out with 60 Vbeta primers and 13 Jbeta primers. The table came from immunoSEQ multiplex PCR; TCRdb's copy has only in-frame clones and leaves some out. The sample lists under 150,000 clones, 60% to 85% occurring once. This clonotype was sampled from a woman aged 40 to 55 in good health and CMV-seropositive. The sequencing sample was made of PBMCs. The chain couples TRBV6-4 to TRBJ2-3, with D unresolved. The CDR3 loop is CASSQEITDTQYF. The CDR3 region has the DNA TGTGCCAGCAGTCAGGAAATCACAGATACGCAGTATTTT.